A selection of T cell receptor beta chains follows, all from one sample in a study of identical twins. Using its own MiXCR run on the 5' RACE reads, TCRdb lists one record per CDR3 protein. The sample carries 1.5 million or so distinct CDR3 sequences, about 32% recorded once. The sequenced sample was cord blood. These receptors came from a newborn girl in good health. Each CDR3 is given with its conserved first and last residue. D genes are given only for firm matches. The size field is filled for only some rows; it gives once, few, many or a size class.

v_gene: TRBV28
abundance: .
j_gene: TRBJ1-6
d_gene: .
CDR3aa: CASSPSVPYNSPLHF
CDR3nt: TGTGCCAGCAGTCCCAGTGTCCCCTATAATTCACCCCTCCACTTT

v_gene: TRBV7-2
abundance: many
j_gene: TRBJ2-7
d_gene: .
CDR3aa: CASSSRSFAYEQYF
CDR3nt: TGTGCCAGCAGCTCCCGATCCTTCGCCTACGAGCAGTACTTC

v_gene: TRBV7-9
abundance: many
j_gene: TRBJ1-2
d_gene: .
CDR3aa: CASKSGGSYGYTF
CDR3nt: TGTGCCAGCAAGTCGGGAGGGAGCTATGGCTACACCTTC

v_gene: TRBV5-1
abundance: few
j_gene: TRBJ2-6
d_gene: TRBD1
CDR3aa: CASSFGQAYSGANVLTF
CDR3nt: TGCGCCAGCAGCTTCGGACAGGCTTACTCTGGGGCCAACGTCCTGACTTTC

v_gene: TRBV2
abundance: .
j_gene: TRBJ1-1
d_gene: TRBD1
CDR3aa: CASRQGLTEAFF
CDR3nt: TGTGCCAGCAGACAGGGGCTGACTGAAGCTTTCTTT

v_gene: TRBV20-1
abundance: .
j_gene: TRBJ1-2
d_gene: TRBD1
CDR3aa: CSARKGARPYGYTF
CDR3nt: TGCAGTGCTAGAAAGGGGGCGCGTCCCTATGGCTACACCTTC

v_gene: TRBV15
abundance: .
j_gene: TRBJ2-1
d_gene: TRBD2
CDR3aa: CATSITSATYNEQFF
CDR3nt: TGTGCCACCAGCATTACTAGCGCCACCTACAATGAGCAGTTCTTC

v_gene: TRBV4-1
abundance: few
j_gene: TRBJ2-6
d_gene: .
CDR3aa: CASSRLVSGANVLTF
CDR3nt: TGCGCCAGCAGCCGACTAGTCTCTGGGGCCAACGTCCTGACTTTC

v_gene: TRBV20-1
abundance: few
j_gene: TRBJ2-3
d_gene: .
CDR3aa: CSARVALSTDTQYF
CDR3nt: TGCAGTGCAAGAGTAGCCCTAAGCACAGATACGCAGTATTTT

v_gene: TRBV7-9
abundance: .
j_gene: TRBJ2-1
d_gene: TRBD2
CDR3aa: CASSLRDYSYNEQFF
CDR3nt: TGTGCCAGCAGCTTACGGGACTACTCCTACAATGAGCAGTTCTTC

v_gene: TRBV30
abundance: .
j_gene: TRBJ1-5
d_gene: TRBD1
CDR3aa: CAWSPPGQGGNQPQHF
CDR3nt: TGTGCCTGGAGTCCTCCCGGACAGGGAGGCAATCAGCCCCAGCATTTT

v_gene: TRBV27
abundance: few
j_gene: TRBJ1-2
d_gene: TRBD1
CDR3aa: CASSSGQGSFYGYTF
CDR3nt: TGTGCCAGCAGCTCAGGACAGGGCTCCTTCTATGGCTACACCTTC

v_gene: TRBV27
abundance: few
j_gene: TRBJ2-4
d_gene: TRBD2
CDR3aa: CASSLVLAGGKWDKNIQYF
CDR3nt: TGTGCCAGCAGTTTAGTCCTAGCGGGAGGGAAATGGGACAAAAACATTCAGTACTTC

v_gene: TRBV2
abundance: .
j_gene: TRBJ1-6
d_gene: .
CDR3aa: CASMKDTPHSPLHF
CDR3nt: TGTGCCAGCATGAAGGACACCCCTCATTCACCCCTCCACTTT

v_gene: TRBV20-1
abundance: .
j_gene: TRBJ2-5
d_gene: TRBD1
CDR3aa: CSARGTGKVIEQYF
CDR3nt: TGCAGTGCTAGGGGGACAGGGAAAGTAATTGAGCAGTACTTC

v_gene: TRBV20-1
abundance: few
j_gene: TRBJ2-5
d_gene: .
CDR3aa: CSARVAGRETQYF
CDR3nt: TGCAGTGCTAGAGTAGCAGGGAGAGAGACCCAGTACTTC

v_gene: TRBV27
abundance: .
j_gene: TRBJ2-2
d_gene: .
CDR3aa: CASSPLGGELFF
CDR3nt: TGTGCCAGCAGTCCCCTCGGCGGGGAGCTGTTTTTT

v_gene: TRBV7-9
abundance: .
j_gene: TRBJ1-4
d_gene: .
CDR3aa: CASSLPRGTNEKLFF
CDR3nt: TGTGCCAGCAGCCTCCCCCGGGGGACTAATGAAAAACTGTTTTTT

v_gene: TRBV9
abundance: few
j_gene: TRBJ1-2
d_gene: .
CDR3aa: CASSVGAGSNYGYTF
CDR3nt: TGTGCCAGCAGCGTAGGAGCGGGGTCTAACTATGGCTACACCTTC

v_gene: TRBV20-1
abundance: few
j_gene: TRBJ2-1
d_gene: .
CDR3aa: CSPSHNEQFF
CDR3nt: TGCAGTCCATCCCACAATGAGCAGTTCTTC

v_gene: TRBV4-1
abundance: few
j_gene: TRBJ2-3
d_gene: TRBD2
CDR3aa: CASSQPLLAGPTDTQYF
CDR3nt: TGCGCCAGCAGCCAACCACTCCTAGCGGGACCCACAGATACGCAGTATTTT

v_gene: TRBV27
abundance: few
j_gene: TRBJ2-7
d_gene: TRBD1
CDR3aa: CASLSQGYEQYF
CDR3nt: TGTGCCAGCTTATCACAGGGGTACGAGCAGTACTTC

v_gene: TRBV27
abundance: few
j_gene: TRBJ2-5
d_gene: .
CDR3aa: CASSQYGGRIRQETQYF
CDR3nt: TGTGCCAGCAGCCAATATGGCGGAAGGATACGACAAGAGACCCAGTACTTC

v_gene: TRBV6-1
abundance: few
j_gene: TRBJ2-1
d_gene: .
CDR3aa: CASSVGKGYDQQFF
CDR3nt: TGTGCCAGCAGCGTTGGGAAAGGGTACGATCAGCAGTTCTTC

v_gene: TRBV7-8
abundance: .
j_gene: TRBJ2-7
d_gene: TRBD1
CDR3aa: CASSLGDSRYEQYF
CDR3nt: TGTGCCAGCAGCTTAGGGGACAGCCGATACGAGCAGTACTTC

v_gene: TRBV28
abundance: few
j_gene: TRBJ2-1
d_gene: TRBD1
CDR3aa: CASSAGQGMVNEQFF
CDR3nt: TGTGCCAGCAGTGCCGGACAGGGGATGGTCAATGAGCAGTTCTTC

v_gene: TRBV7-2
abundance: few
j_gene: TRBJ2-7
d_gene: TRBD1
CDR3aa: CASSLGGTGPYEQYF
CDR3nt: TGTGCCAGCAGTTTAGGGGGGACAGGGCCATACGAGCAGTACTTC

v_gene: TRBV5-1
abundance: .
j_gene: TRBJ2-7
d_gene: .
CDR3aa: CASSTGSGNEQYF
CDR3nt: TGCGCCAGCAGCACAGGGAGCGGAAACGAGCAGTACTTC

v_gene: TRBV29-1
abundance: few
j_gene: TRBJ1-1
d_gene: .
CDR3aa: CSVGEGASNTEAFF
CDR3nt: TGCAGCGTTGGTGAAGGGGCCTCGAACACTGAAGCTTTCTTT

v_gene: TRBV14
abundance: .
j_gene: TRBJ1-5
d_gene: TRBD1
CDR3aa: CASSQAPDRVSNQPQHF
CDR3nt: TGTGCCAGCAGCCAAGCTCCGGACAGGGTCAGCAATCAGCCCCAGCATTTT

v_gene: TRBV5-1
abundance: .
j_gene: TRBJ1-5
d_gene: .
CDR3aa: CASSLGLHESQPQHF
CDR3nt: TGCGCCAGCAGCCTCGGGCTACATGAGAGTCAGCCCCAGCATTTT

v_gene: TRBV20-1
abundance: few
j_gene: TRBJ2-1
d_gene: .
CDR3aa: CSAREVTGVGSYNERYF
CDR3nt: TGCAGTGCTAGAGAGGTGACGGGAGTTGGGTCCTACAATGAGCGGTACTTC

v_gene: TRBV27
abundance: few
j_gene: TRBJ1-5
d_gene: .
CDR3aa: CASSLNRNLGQPQHF
CDR3nt: TGTGCCAGCAGTTTGAACAGGAACCTAGGTCAGCCCCAGCATTTT

v_gene: TRBV2
abundance: few
j_gene: TRBJ2-7
d_gene: TRBD2
CDR3aa: CASSVRLAGDFSYEQYF
CDR3nt: TGTGCCAGCAGTGTTAGGCTAGCGGGGGACTTCTCCTACGAGCAGTACTTC

v_gene: TRBV7-2
abundance: few
j_gene: TRBJ1-6
d_gene: .
CDR3aa: CASSSGPRSSYNSPLHF
CDR3nt: TGTGCCAGCAGTTCGGGACCCCGAAGCTCCTATAATTCACCCCTCCACTTT

v_gene: TRBV3-1
abundance: .
j_gene: TRBJ1-1
d_gene: .
CDR3aa: CASRRVQGSNTEAFF
CDR3nt: TGTGCCAGCCGCAGGGTCCAGGGTTCGAACACTGAAGCTTTCTTT

v_gene: TRBV4-1
abundance: .
j_gene: TRBJ1-2
d_gene: .
CDR3aa: CASSQDRAVLTDNYGYTF
CDR3nt: TGCGCCAGCAGCCAAGATCGGGCAGTTTTGACAGATAACTATGGCTACACCTTC

v_gene: TRBV20-1
abundance: few
j_gene: TRBJ2-7
d_gene: TRBD2
CDR3aa: CSARGTRTYEQYF
CDR3nt: TGCAGTGCTAGAGGGACTAGGACCTACGAGCAGTACTTC

v_gene: TRBV20-1
abundance: .
j_gene: TRBJ2-1
d_gene: TRBD2
CDR3aa: CSARDFGRGIYNEQFF
CDR3nt: TGCAGTGCTAGAGATTTTGGGCGGGGGATATACAATGAGCAGTTCTTC

v_gene: TRBV4-2
abundance: few
j_gene: TRBJ1-1
d_gene: TRBD1
CDR3aa: CASSRDRGPNTEAFF
CDR3nt: TGTGCCAGCAGCCGGGACAGGGGGCCCAACACTGAAGCTTTCTTT

v_gene: TRBV4-2
abundance: .
j_gene: TRBJ2-5
d_gene: .
CDR3aa: CASSQDRQGGETQYF
CDR3nt: TGTGCCAGCAGCCAAGATAGGCAGGGTGGAGAGACCCAGTACTTC

v_gene: TRBV7-2
abundance: .
j_gene: TRBJ1-1
d_gene: TRBD1
CDR3aa: CASSSWTGGDTEAFF
CDR3nt: TGTGCCAGCAGCTCGTGGACAGGGGGGGACACTGAAGCTTTCTTT